This is a list of T cell receptor beta chains from one sample in a study of T cell responses to AZD1222 COVID-19 vaccine. Only in-frame clones appear in the TCRdb table, and some are missing; sequencing was by immunoSEQ multiplex PCR. The table shows 160,000 or so clones, with around 90% occurring only once. Sequencing was performed on peripheral blood, taken 28 days after the second dose of the MenACWY control vaccine. The receptors originated from an adult who received the MenACWY meningococcal vaccine as a control. CDR3s include the opening cysteine and the closing phenylalanine or tryptophan. D genes are given only for firm matches. Where a row states a size, it is once, few, many or the class of an expanded clone; other rows omit it.

d_gene	abundance	v_gene	j_gene	CDR3aa	CDR3nt
TRBD1	.	TRBV14	TRBJ2-5	CASSQSLDRAAETQYF	TGTGCCAGCAGCCAAAGTCTGGACAGGGCGGCGGAGACCCAGTACTTC
TRBD2	.	TRBV7-2	TRBJ2-2	CASSRYAGDTGELFF	TGTGCCAGCAGCCGGTACGCGGGGGACACCGGGGAGCTGTTTTTT
.	once	TRBV3-1/TRBV3-2	TRBJ1-2	CASSAPSGYGYTF	TGTGCCAGCAGTGCCCCCTCGGGCTATGGCTACACCTTC
TRBD2	.	TRBV5-4	TRBJ2-1	CASSLVRHSGADNEQFF	TGTGCCAGCAGCTTGGTACGACACAGCGGGGCTGACAATGAGCAGTTCTTC
TRBD1	.	TRBV24-1	TRBJ1-1	CATSDPGQAEDTEAFF	TGTGCCACCAGTGATCCTGGACAGGCGGAGGACACTGAAGCTTTCTTT
.	.	TRBV6-5	TRBJ1-1	CASSYSHRVATEAFF	TGTGCCAGCAGTTACTCGCACCGGGTTGCCACTGAAGCTTTCTTT
TRBD2	.	TRBV29-1	TRBJ2-1	CSVEEASGGFSYNEQFF	TGCAGCGTTGAAGAGGCTAGCGGAGGATTCTCCTACAATGAGCAGTTCTTC
.	.	TRBV20-1	TRBJ2-1	CSASGAVF	TGCAGTGCTTCCGGGGCAGTCTTC
.	.	TRBV19	TRBJ1-4	CASSTRSTNEKLFF	TGTGCCAGTAGTACGAGGAGCACTAATGAAAAACTGTTTTTT
.	.	TRBV12-3/TRBV12-4	TRBJ2-2	CASSLVQPGELFF	TGTGCCAGCAGTCTCGTCCAGCCCGGGGAGCTGTTTTTT
.	.	TRBV10-3	TRBJ2-1	CAITRKLVRNEQFF	TGTGCCATCACCCGAAAACTAGTCCGCAATGAGCAGTTCTTC
TRBD1	.	TRBV11-2	TRBJ1-2	CASSSQGAFGGYTF	TGTGCCAGCAGCTCCCAGGGGGCCTTTGGTGGCTACACCTTC
TRBD1	.	TRBV6-5	TRBJ2-7	CASSYWQGAYEQYF	TGTGCCAGCAGTTACTGGCAGGGGGCCTACGAGCAGTACTTC
.	.	TRBV6-2/TRBV6-3	TRBJ2-5	CASSYSLGQQETQYF	TGTGCCAGCAGTTACTCATTGGGCCAGCAAGAGACCCAGTACTTC